The entry below gives a single T cell receptor (beta chain) sequence along with its context. These data originate in a study of control samples from healthy donors and cancer patients. Libraries were prepared by immunoSEQ multiplex PCR; TCRdb keeps only in-frame clonotypes and omits some of them. The table lists about 81,000 clones, over 90% of them singletons, with approximately 4.8% in the top ten. The junction had 3 bases not matched to a gene; V was cut back by 5 bases and J by 5 bases. Germline V gene lookup returns CDR1 MNHEY and CDR2 SMNVEV (reference sequence). The CDR3 length is 13 residues.

The chain has TRBV27 and TRBJ2-5; 9 bases align to TRBD2. This clonotype was obtained from a woman aged 18-29 years in good health. Input material: blood. The CDR3 sequence: CASSKRGAETQYF. CDR3 DNA sequence: TGTGCCAGCAGTAAGCGGGGGGCGGAGACCCAGTACTTC.